Following are 18 T cell receptor beta chains from one sample sequenced in a study of CD8 T cells in Susac syndrome. RNA in amounts of roughly 0.5 to 1 ug was reverse transcribed with random hexamers. Each CDR3 protein gets one entry after TCRdb re-called the immunoSEQ multiplex PCR reads with MiXCR. The table includes about 210,000 distinct CDR3 sequences, 95% detected once. Input material: CD4+ T cells from PBMCs. The receptor set was obtained from a human donor with multiple sclerosis.

The gene calls are TRBV12-3 or TRBV12-4 and TRBJ2-1; no clear D gene. The CDR3 is made up of 15 amino acids. The V end was cut by 6 bases, the J end by 7 bases, with 19 bases between. The CDR3 DNA follows: TGTGCCAGCAGCACATCTAGGAGTAAATATAATGAGCAGTTCTTC. This sequence encodes CASSTSRSKYNEQFF.

J is TRBJ2-5 and V is TRBV19; no firm D call. V was shortened by 6 bases and J by 7 bases, with 15 bases between the two germline ends. Per the germline V gene, CDR1 is LNHDA and CDR2 is SQIVND (reference sequence). This CDR3 region has 13 residues. CDR3 in amino acids: CASSSGPPTTQYF. The DNA for the CDR3 is TGTGCCAGTAGCAGTGGTCCGCCTACGACCCAGTACTTC.

V and J are TRBV29-1 and TRBJ1-5; 9 bases fit TRBD1. The germline V gene has CDR1 SQVTM and CDR2 ANQGSEA. V gave up 6 bases and J gave up 7 bases; unmatched junction bases: 10. The CDR3 loop spans 14 amino acids. CDR3 in amino acids: CSVSIGDRVQPQHF. CDR3 in DNA: TGCAGCGTCTCCATTGGGGACAGGGTCCAGCCCCAGCATTTT.

V and J are TRBV20-1 and TRBJ2-7; 8 nucleotides line up with TRBD1. Trimming took 3 bases from V and 5 from J; bases not matched to a gene: 6. The CDR3 has 13 residues. Germline CDR1 is DFQATT and CDR2 is SNEGSKA (reference sequence). Here the CDR3 reads CSARVQGAHEQYF. CDR3 nucleotide sequence: TGCAGTGCTAGGGTTCAGGGGGCCCACGAGCAGTACTTC.

The chain recombines TRBV20-1 with TRBJ2-1; 12 positions match TRBD2. The CDR3 runs 15 residues. The V and J ends lost 2 bases and 7 bases, in that order; junction bases with no gene match: 6. The germline V gene encodes CDR1 DFQATT and CDR2 SNEGSKA (reference sequence). The CDR3 is CSARSLAGGPNEQFF. CDR3 in DNA: TGCAGTGCTAGATCGCTAGCGGGAGGGCCTAATGAGCAGTTCTTC.

The V and J genes are TRBV7-9 and TRBJ2-3, with a possible D match to TRBD1 (6 bases). From germline, CDR1 is SEHNR and CDR2 FQNEAQ (reference sequence). The CDR3 is 14 amino acids. Trimming left V 6 bases short and J 3 bases short, with 13 bases between. The CDR3 DNA sequence: TGTGCCAGCAGGATGCAGGGGATAACAGATACGCAGTATTTT. It specifies CASRMQGITDTQYF.

This chain uses TRBV29-1 with TRBJ2-4; perhaps TRBD2 as D (5 bases). CDR3 length: 15 amino acids. The V end lost 3 bases, the J end lost 2 bases, and 14 bases lay between the germline ends. The V gene's germline CDR1 is SQVTM and CDR2 ANQGSEA. The CDR3 loop is CSVEAGRGTKNIQYF. CDR3 DNA sequence: TGCAGCGTTGAGGCGGGTCGAGGGACCAAAAACATTCAGTACTTC.

The chain links TRBV29-1 to TRBJ1-3; perhaps TRBD1 as D (6 bases). Germline-derived CDR1 and CDR2 are SQVTM and ANQGSEA. The CDR3 is 12 residues long. The ends were cut back, 6 bases at V and 3 bases at J, with 9 bases in the middle. The CDR3 loop is CSVETGGNTIYF. The CDR3 DNA reads TGCAGCGTGGAGACAGGTGGAAACACCATATATTTT.

This chain connects TRBV19 to TRBJ1-1; D is unresolved. Germline V gene data show CDR1 as LNHDA and CDR2 as SQIVND (reference sequence). The CDR3 is 11 amino acids. Trimming left V 3 bases short and J 7 bases short, with 6 bases between. CDR3 protein: CASSIGYEAFF. DNA for the CDR3: TGTGCCAGTAGTATCGGATATGAAGCTTTCTTT.

The chain uses TRBV6-5 and TRBJ2-1, with 7 bases matching TRBD1. This CDR3 spans 15 amino acids. V shed 0 bases, J shed 5 bases, and the junction held 4 bases outside the gene matches. Germline V gene lookup returns CDR1 MNHEY and CDR2 SVGAGI. The DNA for the CDR3 is TGTGCCAGCAGTTACTCGTCGGGACAGAACAATGAGCAGTTCTTC. Amino acids: CASSYSSGQNNEQFF.

V is TRBV29-1 and J is TRBJ1-1, with 8 bases identical to TRBD1. CDR1 is SQVTM, CDR2 ANQGSEA, per germline. This CDR3 comprises 12 residues. V lost 4 bases and J lost 5; bases outside the gene matches: 3. The CDR3 DNA reads TGCAGCGTTGTGGACAGGGTGACTGAAGCTTTCTTT. Protein sequence: CSVVDRVTEAFF.

The chain carries TRBV3-1 and TRBJ2-7; 12 nucleotides match TRBD1. The CDR3 runs 17 residues. V trimming: 4 bases; J trimming: 6 bases; junction bases outside the gene matches: 13. Looked up from germline, CDR1 is LGHDT and CDR2 is YNNKEL (reference sequence). The CDR3 here is CASSPHLPGTGGSEQYF. The CDR3 DNA is TGTGCCAGCAGCCCCCACTTACCCGGGACAGGGGGCTCCGAGCAGTACTTC.

The V and J genes are TRBV28 and TRBJ2-4, with D unresolved. This CDR3 has 11 residues. The germline gives CDR1 MDHEN, CDR2 SYDVKM. The V gene lost 5 bases and the J gene lost 7 bases, with 6 bases spanning the gap. The CDR3 is CASSLENIQYF. The CDR3 DNA reads as TGTGCCAGCAGTCTAGAGAACATTCAGTACTTC.

V usage is TRBV7-2 and J usage is TRBJ2-1; D remains unclear. Germline lookup yields CDR1 SGHTA and CDR2 FQGNSA. V lost 4 bases and J lost 3, with 4 bases in between. This CDR3 has 12 amino acids. In DNA form, the CDR3 reads TGTGCCAGCAGCTCCAACTACAATGAGCAGTTCTTC. It yields the protein CASSSNYNEQFF. Complete variable domain (other parts from reference TRBV7-2 and TRBJ2-1): GAGVSQSPSNKVTEKGKDVELRCDPISGHTALYWYRQSLGQGLEFLIYFQGNSAPDKSGLPSDRFSAERTGGSVSTLTIQRTQQEDSAVYLCASSSNYNEQFFGPGTRLTVL.

The chain joins TRBV15 to TRBJ2-3, with TRBD1 identical over 7 bases. After removal of 9 bases from V and 1 base from J, the junction contained 7 bases not matched to a gene. In germline, CDR1 is LNHNV, CDR2 YYDKDF (reference sequence). There are 14 residues in the CDR3. In DNA, the CDR3 is TGTGCCACATCTGGACAGGACGGCACAGATACGCAGTATTTT. The encoded protein is CATSGQDGTDTQYF. Using reference TRBV15 and TRBJ2-3 for the parts outside the CDR3, the full variable domain is DAMVIQNPRYQVTQFGKPVTLSCSQTLNHNVMYWYQQKSSQAPKLLFHYYDKDFNNEADTPDNFQSRRPNTSFCFLDIRSPGLGDTAMYLCATSGQDGTDTQYFGPGTRLTVL.

This chain links TRBV23-1 with TRBJ2-2; 8 bases align to TRBD2. TRBV23-1 is flagged as an ORF with uncertain function. The CDR3 has 17 amino acids. V lost 4 bases and J lost 5; bases outside the gene matches: 12. The CDR3 DNA follows: TGCGCCAGCAGTCTTCCGCTAGCGGGCTATTTTACCGGGGAGCTGTTTTTT. This encodes CASSLPLAGYFTGELFF.

The chain recombines TRBV27 with TRBJ2-1; 10 bases line up with TRBD2. Germline lookup yields CDR1 MNHEY and CDR2 SMNVEV (reference sequence). V gave up 6 bases and J gave up 2 bases; unmatched junction bases: 7. The CDR3 covers 16 residues. In nucleotides, the CDR3 is TGTGCCAGCAGACCGGTAGCGGGAGGACCCTACAATGAGCAGTTCTTC. This gives the protein CASRPVAGGPYNEQFF.

The chain links TRBV12-3 or TRBV12-4 to TRBJ2-7; 7 positions agree with TRBD2. Unmatched junction bases numbered 6, after V lost 5 bases and J lost 2 bases. The CDR3 is 14 residues long. The CDR3 region is CASSPSGSTYEQYF. The CDR3 nucleotides read TGTGCCAGCAGTCCTAGCGGATCAACCTACGAGCAGTACTTC.